The present T cell receptor (beta chain) was sequenced within a study of blood T cell repertoires in COVID-19. This table comes from immunoSEQ multiplex PCR, and its TCRdb copy is limited to in-frame clones, with some not included. The sample holds 250,000 to 350,000 clones, roughly nine tenths seen once. V lost 1 base to trimming and J lost 2 bases, with 8 bases between them. CDR1 is MDHEN, CDR2 SYDVKM, per germline. CDR3 length: 14 amino acids. Sequenced sample: PBMCs or T cells enriched from blood (not recorded which). This receptor was taken from a woman under 30 who had recovered from COVID-19. The rearrangement links TRBV28 to TRBJ1-2; possibly TRBD1 for D (5 bases). CDR3 region: CASSLSDSNYGYTF. Here the CDR3 DNA reads TGTGCCAGCAGTTTATCTGACAGCAACTATGGCTACACCTTC.